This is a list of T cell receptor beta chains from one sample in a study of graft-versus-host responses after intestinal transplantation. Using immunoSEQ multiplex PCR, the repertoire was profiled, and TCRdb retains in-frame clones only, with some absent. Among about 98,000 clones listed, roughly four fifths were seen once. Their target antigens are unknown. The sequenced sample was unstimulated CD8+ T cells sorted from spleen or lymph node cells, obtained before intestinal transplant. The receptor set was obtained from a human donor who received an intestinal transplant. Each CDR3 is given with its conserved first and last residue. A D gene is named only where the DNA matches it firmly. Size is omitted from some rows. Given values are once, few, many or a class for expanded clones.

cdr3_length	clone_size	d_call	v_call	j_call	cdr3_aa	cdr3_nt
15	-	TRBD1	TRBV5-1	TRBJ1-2	CASSLEGTGLDGYTF	TGCGCCAGCAGCTTGGAAGGGACAGGGCTCGATGGCTACACCTTC
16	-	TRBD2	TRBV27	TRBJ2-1	CASSLFSGRPANEQFF	TGTGCCAGCAGTTTATTTAGCGGGAGGCCAGCCAATGAGCAGTTCTTC
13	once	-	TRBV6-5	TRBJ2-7	CASSYRVRYEQYF	TGTGCCAGCAGTTACAGGGTGAGGTACGAGCAGTACTTC
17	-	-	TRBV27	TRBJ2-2	CASSLLERVTNTGELFF	TGTGCCAGCAGTCTCCTTGAGCGGGTAACGAACACCGGGGAGCTGTTTTTT
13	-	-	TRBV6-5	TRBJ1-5	CASSYGFDQPQHF	TGTGCCAGCAGTTATGGTTTCGATCAGCCCCAGCATTTT
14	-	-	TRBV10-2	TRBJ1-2	CASSESAGKWDYTF	TGCGCCAGCAGTGAGTCGGCCGGGAAGTGGGACTACACCTTC
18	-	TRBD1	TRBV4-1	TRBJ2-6	CASSQTRGPWAGANVLTF	TGCGCCAGCAGCCAAACGAGGGGGCCCTGGGCTGGGGCCAACGTCCTGACTTTC
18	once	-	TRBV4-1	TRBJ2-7	CASSQEFWKGIISYEQYF	TGCGCCAGCAGCCAAGAATTCTGGAAGGGGATAATTTCCTACGAGCAGTACTTC
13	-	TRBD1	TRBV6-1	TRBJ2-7	CASSSGQGYEQYF	TGTGCCAGCAGTTCGGGACAGGGCTACGAGCAGTACTTC
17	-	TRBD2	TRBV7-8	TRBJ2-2	CASSQTLAGGPGGELFF	TGTGCCAGCAGCCAAACACTAGCGGGAGGGCCCGGCGGGGAGCTGTTTTTT
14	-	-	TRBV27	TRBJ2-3	CASQGSGFTDTQYF	TGTGCCAGCCAGGGGAGCGGGTTCACAGATACGCAGTATTTT
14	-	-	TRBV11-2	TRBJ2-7	CASSLGQGDWEQYF	TGTGCCAGCAGCTTAGGGCAGGGGGACTGGGAGCAGTACTTC
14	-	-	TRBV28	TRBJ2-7	CASSLQGLPYEQYF	TGTGCCAGCAGTTTACAGGGCCTTCCCTACGAGCAGTACTTC
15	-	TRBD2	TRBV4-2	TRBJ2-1	CASSQELAGGGEQFF	TGTGCCAGCAGCCAAGAACTAGCGGGAGGAGGTGAGCAGTTCTTC
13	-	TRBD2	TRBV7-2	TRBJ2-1	CASRRLAGDEQFF	TGTGCCAGCAGACGACTAGCGGGGGATGAGCAGTTCTTC
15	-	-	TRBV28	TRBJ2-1	CASSLIVDSHNEQFF	TGTGCCAGCAGTTTAATAGTGGACAGCCACAATGAGCAGTTCTTC
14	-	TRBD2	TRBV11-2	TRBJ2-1	CASRRLAGGSEQFF	TGTGCCAGCAGAAGACTAGCGGGAGGCAGTGAGCAGTTCTTC
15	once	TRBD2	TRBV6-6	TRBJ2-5	CASSSSGVDQETQYF	TGTGCCAGCAGTTCCAGCGGGGTTGACCAAGAGACCCAGTACTTC
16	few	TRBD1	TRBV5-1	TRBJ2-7	CASSSWVGTGTYEQYF	TGCGCCAGCAGCTCCTGGGTGGGGACAGGGACCTACGAGCAGTACTTC
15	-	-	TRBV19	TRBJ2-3	CASRQGGTSTDTQYF	TGTGCCAGTAGACAGGGAGGTACTAGCACAGATACGCAGTATTTT
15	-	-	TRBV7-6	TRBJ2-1	CASSLAGGTYNEQFF	TGTGCCAGCAGCTTAGCGGGGGGAACATACAATGAGCAGTTCTTC
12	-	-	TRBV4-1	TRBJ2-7	CASSQVEYEQYF	TGCGCCAGCAGCCAAGTTGAGTACGAGCAGTACTTC
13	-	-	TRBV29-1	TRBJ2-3	CSVDARGGDTQYF	TGCAGCGTTGATGCCAGAGGGGGAGATACGCAGTATTTT
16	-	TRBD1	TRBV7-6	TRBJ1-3	CASSPWRDRVRNTIYF	TGTGCCAGCAGCCCTTGGCGAGACAGGGTTAGAAACACCATATATTTT
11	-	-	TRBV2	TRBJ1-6	CASGIYSPLHF	TGTGCCAGCGGGATCTATTCACCCCTCCACTTT
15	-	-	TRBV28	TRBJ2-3	CASSSPGRETDTQYF	TGTGCCAGCAGTTCACCGGGACGCGAGACCGATACGCAGTATTTT
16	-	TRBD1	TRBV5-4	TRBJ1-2	CASSLVGTGANYGYTF	TGTGCCAGCAGCTTGGTTGGGACAGGGGCTAACTATGGCTACACCTTC
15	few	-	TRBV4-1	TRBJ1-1	CASSQGEGLYTEAFF	TGCGCCAGCAGCCAAGGGGAAGGGCTTTACACTGAAGCTTTCTTT
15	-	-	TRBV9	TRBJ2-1	CASSAWGDSYNEQFF	TGTGCCAGCAGCGCCTGGGGGGACTCGTACAATGAGCAGTTCTTC
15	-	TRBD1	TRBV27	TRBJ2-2	CASSYGTGDTGELFF	TGTGCCAGCAGCTACGGGACAGGGGACACCGGGGAGCTGTTTTTT
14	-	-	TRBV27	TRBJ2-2	CASSFSGNTGELFF	TGTGCCAGCAGTTTCAGCGGGAACACCGGGGAGCTGTTTTTT
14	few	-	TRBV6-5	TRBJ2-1	CASTKGQGEGEQFF	TGTGCCAGCACCAAGGGGCAGGGGGAGGGTGAGCAGTTCTTC
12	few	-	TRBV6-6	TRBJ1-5	CASRRSNQPQHF	TGTGCCAGCAGGAGAAGCAATCAGCCCCAGCATTTT
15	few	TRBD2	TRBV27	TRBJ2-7	CASSSGTSGSYEQYF	TGTGCCAGCAGTTCCGGGACTAGCGGTTCCTACGAGCAGTACTTC
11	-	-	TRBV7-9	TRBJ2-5	CASRGLETQYF	TGTGCCAGCAGGGGGCTCGAGACCCAGTACTTC
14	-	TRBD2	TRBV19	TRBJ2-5	CASSIGLAGETQYF	TGTGCCAGTAGTATAGGACTAGCGGGTGAGACCCAGTACTTC
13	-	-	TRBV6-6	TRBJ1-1	CASSPGPGTEAFF	TGTGCCAGCAGCCCAGGGCCAGGGACTGAAGCTTTCTTT
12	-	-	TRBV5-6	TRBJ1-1	CASSFEDTEAFF	TGTGCCAGCAGCTTTGAGGATACTGAAGCTTTCTTT
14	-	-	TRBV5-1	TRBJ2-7	CASSLLGAGDEQYF	TGCGCCAGCAGCTTGCTCGGGGCAGGCGACGAGCAGTACTTC
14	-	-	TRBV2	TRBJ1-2	CASSEVRSLFGYTF	TGTGCCAGCAGTGAAGTCAGGTCCCTATTTGGCTACACCTTC
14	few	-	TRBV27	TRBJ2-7	CASSLMGLLYEQYF	TGTGCCAGCAGTTTAATGGGCCTCCTCTACGAGCAGTACTTC
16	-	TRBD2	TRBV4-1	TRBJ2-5	CASRPSGRGTGETQYF	TGCGCCAGCAGGCCAAGCGGGAGAGGGACCGGAGAGACCCAGTACTTC
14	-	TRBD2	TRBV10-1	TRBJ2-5	CASSEAGDQETQYF	TGCGCCAGCAGTGAGGCGGGGGATCAAGAGACCCAGTACTTC
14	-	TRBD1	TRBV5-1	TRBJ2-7	CASSLTGTDYEQYF	TGCGCCAGCAGCTTGACCGGGACAGATTACGAGCAGTACTTC
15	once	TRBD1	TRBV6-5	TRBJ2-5	CASSYPGQGAETQYF	TGTGCCAGCAGTTACCCCGGACAGGGGGCTGAGACCCAGTACTTC
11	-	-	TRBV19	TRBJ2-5	CASSPQETQYF	TGTGCCAGTAGTCCCCAAGAGACCCAGTACTTC
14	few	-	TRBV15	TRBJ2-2	CASSGTVNTGELFF	TGTGCCAGCAGCGGGACAGTCAACACCGGGGAGCTGTTTTTT